This T cell receptor beta chain came from a study of blood T cell repertoires in COVID-19. Whole-study context: Sites across the United States, Italy and Spain contributed samples from acute and convalescent COVID-19. In each case, the material was cDNA or gDNA derived from T cells, B-cell-depleted T cells, or PBMCs.

In the original processing: The assay estimated nucleated cells by amplifying reference gene primers. TCRdb's copy holds only in-frame clones and misses some; the assay was immunoSEQ multiplex PCR. D and trimming were read from the DNA, whereas the V and J calls and clone size are those reported in that table. In the table there are 15,000 to 20,000 clones, about 88% of which are singletons. With V trimmed by 6 bases and J by 9 bases, 8 bases remained unmatched. The CDR3 spans 14 residues. The germline V gene encodes CDR1 SGHVS and CDR2 FNYEAQ. The chain uses TRBV7-6 and TRBJ2-7; the match to TRBD2 covers 13 bases. This clonotype was sampled from a man aged 40-50 years with active COVID-19. Input material: peripheral blood. The CDR3 reads CASSWTSGSGGQYF. The CDR3 nucleotides are TGTGCCAGCAGTTGGACTAGCGGGAGTGGAGGGCAGTACTTC.